One and the same sample provided the 3 T cell receptor beta chains below, sequenced in a study of T-cell reconstitution after alpha-beta-depleted transplantation in children. Unique molecular identifiers tagged the TCRbeta library. MiXCR was run by TCRdb on the PCR reads, yielding one entry per CDR3 protein. The sample lists about 610,000 distinct CDR3 sequences, approximately 10% occurring once. The sequencing here drew on PBMCs from the stem cell graft donor, taken from the stem cell graft. The receptors derive from a human donor who donated a stem cell graft to a child with acute myeloid leukemia.

This clonotype showed up just a few times. The rearrangement uses TRBV24-1 and TRBJ2-2; D possibly corresponds to TRBD1 (6 bases). The V end was cut by 5 bases, the J end by 4 bases, with 13 bases between. Per the germline V gene, CDR1 is KGHDR and CDR2 is SFDVKD. The CDR3 spans 15 residues. The CDR3 here is CATSVTGTPTGELFF. Here the CDR3 DNA reads TGTGCCACCAGTGTTACCGGGACACCCACCGGGGAGCTGTTTTTT.

This clonotype was seen a handful of times. The V gene is TRBV5-1, the J gene TRBJ2-2; the match to TRBD2 covers 12 bases. CDR3 size: 16 residues. The V segment lost 4 bases and the J segment 4 bases; nucleotides outside the gene matches: 5. The germline V gene encodes CDR1 SGHRS and CDR2 YFSETQ. The CDR3, as DNA: TGCGCCAGCAGCGAGGGGGGACTAGCGGGCACCGGGGAGCTGTTTTTT. Protein sequence: CASSEGGLAGTGELFF.

Only a few counts were recorded for this clonotype. The rearrangement joins TRBV20-1 to TRBJ1-2; D not certain. The CDR3 runs to 10 residues. Trimming took off 7 bases at V and 5 bases at J, with 8 bases between the two ends. CDR1 DFQATT and CDR2 SNEGSKA come from the germline V gene (reference sequence). The CDR3 DNA sequence: TGCAGTGTCTCATCTTATGGCTACACCTTC. This codes for CSVSSYGYTF.